The clone carrying this T cell receptor (beta chain) was detected only a few times. Its antigen is as yet unknown. The data stem from a study of T-cell reconstitution after alpha-beta-depleted transplantation in children. Study-wide findings and caveats: Newly produced T cells mostly provided counts and TCRbeta diversity after one year, as hyperexpanded clones declined. Expanded graft clones, several hundred of them, were reportedly the source of alpha-beta T cells about two months after transplant. Elevated TCRbeta diversity at day 60 was traced, in some patients, to surviving recipient T cells and thymic progenitors.

Preparation of the TCRbeta library used unique molecular identifiers. TCRdb redid the calling of the PCR reads with MiXCR, one entry per CDR3 protein. The sample holds 60,000 to 100,000 distinct CDR3 sequences, 15% to 20% seen once. This TCR came from a male patient aged 2 to 10 who had a stem cell transplant for acute lymphoblastic leukemia, so the T cells may come from the graft donor. Sequences were derived from PBMCs, mostly from graft donor cells, sampled 360 days after TCRalphabeta/CD19-depleted stem cell transplant.

The CDR3 reads CSARDYRHHNEQFF. DNA for the CDR3: TGCAGTGCTAGGGACTACCGACACCACAATGAGCAGTTCTTC. The chain has TRBV20-1 and TRBJ2-1, with D maybe TRBD2 (6 bases). V was pared by 3 bases and J by 5 bases, with 14 bases between. Germline CDR1 reads DFQATT; CDR2 reads SNEGSKA (reference sequence). This CDR3 has 14 residues.